This paragraph reports one T cell receptor beta chain. It was considered stable Graves' hyperthyroidism when ophthalmopathy did not progress within 18 months. Patients between 18 and 65 years old had hyperthyroidism, newly diagnosed and lasting under 2 months. Amplified regions were TCR beta CDR3 sequences from RNA transcripts. First-round RT-PCR with HTBI primers amplified the TCR CDR3 region. TCRdb used MiXCR to reprocess the multiplex PCR reads, holding one entry per CDR3 protein. The table shows tens of thousands of distinct CDR3 sequences, with about 54% occurring only once. These data come from a study of T cells in Graves' hyperthyroidism and ophthalmopathy. The receptor's source is a man younger than 35 with Graves' hyperthyroidism. Sequences were obtained from peripheral blood or thyroid tissue (not recorded which).

Here the CDR3 DNA reads TGTGCCAGCAGCCTAGGACAGGCAAACACCATATATTTT. This sequence encodes CASSLGQANTIYF. The genes are TRBV5-5 and TRBJ1-3, with 7 bases fitting TRBD1. CDR3 size: 13 residues. After removal of 4 bases from V and 6 bases from J, the junction contained 4 bases not matched to a gene. CDR1 SGHKS and CDR2 YYEKEE come from the germline V gene (reference sequence).